The clone carrying this T cell receptor (beta chain) appeared a few times. Donors were administered nivolumab, ipilimumab, aspirin and low-dose cyclophosphamide, together with low-dose radiotherapy. The data stem from a study of low-dose radiotherapy and immunotherapy resistance in tumors. Study in general: Treatment of Cohort 1 consisted of 0.5 Gy per fraction every 2 weeks, adding up to 6.5 Gy. Aspirin was taken orally at 300 mg daily by patients, and this continued for four cycles from cycle 1 day 1. Each fraction given to Cohort 2 every two weeks delivered 1 Gy, and the total reached 13 Gy over 26 weeks.

The V end was cut by 6 bases, the J end by 0 bases, with 15 bases between. Germline-derived CDR1 and CDR2 are DFQATT and SNEGSKA (reference sequence). CDR3 size: 16 residues. First-strand cDNA relied on TRAV- and TRBV-specific primers spanning alpha and beta chains. For amplifying TCRs, the PCR ran for 15 to 20 cycles with Phusion, which was used together with a constant-region primer and the adapter on the V primers. TCRdb independently ran MiXCR on the reads; one entry per CDR3 protein. This table holds around 9,300 distinct CDR3 sequences, 60% to 80% found once. The J gene is TRBJ1-6, the V gene TRBV20-1; unclear D gene. The clonotype originates from a human donor with advanced metastatic prostate, ovarian, gallbladder or colorectal cancer (not recorded which). This table probably holds off-target reads from a library built for another chain. The CDR3 sequence: CSAPLLASSYNSPLHF. The CDR3, as DNA: TGCAGTGCCCCCCTCCTTGCTAGCTCCTATAATTCACCCCTCCACTTT.